Presented here are 18 T cell receptor beta chains from one specimen sequenced in a study of immune characterization of retroperitoneal liposarcoma. TCRdb reprocessed the PCR reads via MiXCR and lists one record per CDR3 protein. The sample shows more than 10,000 distinct CDR3 sequences, around 30% of them seen only once. Sequencing was done on a sample of tumor tissue. Every receptor here comes from a male donor with retroperitoneal liposarcoma.

The chain joins TRBV12-3 or TRBV12-4 to TRBJ2-4; D uncertain. The end of the DNA aligns better with TRBJ2-1, so the J call may be wrong. The CDR3 spans 13 residues. The CDR3: CASSRNLQETQFF. CDR3 DNA sequence: TGTGCCAGCAGCCGTAATCTCCAAGAGACCCAGTTCTTC.

This clonotype was seen ten or more times. The chain carries TRBV6-1 and TRBJ2-5, with D unclear. From germline, CDR1 is MNHNS and CDR2 SASEGT. The length of the CDR3 is 14 residues. V lost 6 bases and J lost 1, with 12 bases in between. In nucleotides, the CDR3 is TGTGCCAGCAGCGCTCTTGGAGTCCAAGAGACCCAGTACTTC. Protein: CASSALGVQETQYF.

This clonotype has a count of ten or more. The rearrangement uses TRBV7-8 and TRBJ1-4; D unclear. CDR1 is SGHVS and CDR2 is FQNEAQ in the germline V gene. CDR3 size: 12 residues. V was pared by 5 bases and J by 8 bases, with 9 bases between. CDR3 sequence (DNA): TGTGCCAGCAGCAATTGGCAGGAAAAACTGTTTTTT. Translating it yields CASSNWQEKLFF.

This chain joins TRBV6-1 and TRBJ1-1; TRBD1 matches 9 bases. The CDR3 is made up of 14 amino acids. Per germline, CDR1 MNHNS and CDR2 SASEGT. J was trimmed by 4 bases and V by 5 bases; bases with no gene match: 5. CDR3 DNA sequence: TGTGCCAGCAGTTCGACGACAGGGGGCACTGAAGCTTTCTTT. This gives the protein CASSSTTGGTEAFF.

For the CDR3, the DNA is TGCGCCCCTCTGGAGAAGGTTTTGGGAGAGACCCAGTACTTC. Its translation is CAPLEKVLGETQYF. The chain carries TRBV10-1 and TRBJ2-1, with no clear D. TRBJ2-5 matches the DNA end more closely, so the J call is doubtful. The CDR3 is 14 amino acids. Germline CDR1 and CDR2: WNHNN and SYGVQD (reference sequence).

V gene TRBV6-6 combines with J gene TRBJ2-3; D not certain. Matching the DNA end better, TRBJ2-1 makes the J call doubtful. The CDR3 totals 12 residues. Germline V gene lookup returns CDR1 MNHNY and CDR2 SVGAGI (reference sequence). CDR3 nucleotide sequence: TGTGCCAGCAGTTACTCGGGCGATTCACAGTTCTTC. Residues: CASSYSGDSQFF.

This chain joins TRBV18 and TRBJ2-6; D remains unclear. The last part of the DNA fits TRBJ2-7 better; the J call may be wrong. CDR1 is KGHSH, CDR2 LQKENI, per germline. CDR3 length: 12 amino acids. The CDR3 region has the DNA TGTGCCAGCTCGACGTTGTTCTACGAGCAGTACTTC. Its protein is CASSTLFYEQYF.

CDR3 sequence (DNA): TGTGCCAGCAGCTTAGGGCTAGCGGGGGCCAGCACAGATACGCAGTATTTT. As protein: CASSLGLAGASTDTQYF. The rearrangement links TRBV7-2 to TRBJ2-3, with TRBD2 matching over 10 bases. CDR1 and CDR2 (germline): SGHTA, FQGNSA. The CDR3 spans 17 residues. V was pared by 1 base and J by 0 bases, with 4 bases of the junction left unmatched. Full variable domain (rest looked up from reference TRBV7-2 and TRBJ2-3): GAGVSQSPSNKVTEKGKDVELRCDPISGHTALYWYRQSLGQGLEFLIYFQGNSAPDKSGLPSDRFSAERTGGSVSTLTIQRTQQEDSAVYLCASSLGLAGASTDTQYFGPGTRLTVL.

This clonotype was detected only a few times. The gene calls are TRBV6-1 and TRBJ2-4, with D uncertain. The better agreement between TRBJ2-5 and the DNA end casts doubt on the J call. The germline CDR1 and CDR2 sequences are MNHNS and SASEGT. This CDR3 has 14 amino acids. The CDR3 DNA sequence: TGTGCCAGCAGTGGTCAGTATTTACAAGAGACCCAGTACTTC. Translated: CASSGQYLQETQYF.

The chain has TRBV7-2 and TRBJ1-2; 10 nucleotides line up with TRBD1. The germline V gene has CDR1 SGHTA and CDR2 FQGNSA. V dropped 4 bases and J dropped 4; count of bases not matched to a gene: 3. The CDR3 is 14 amino acids. CDR3 sequence: CASSWDRGGYGYTF. The CDR3 DNA sequence: TGTGCCAGCAGCTGGGACAGGGGAGGCTATGGCTACACCTTC.

Turning to this clonotype: The conserved phenylalanine or tryptophan is not found at the CDR3 terminus, so this likely reflects a read error. This rearrangement joins TRBV7-2 to TRBJ2-1; D may correspond to TRBD1 or TRBD2 (5 bases each). CDR1 is SGHTA, CDR2 FQGNSA, per germline. The CDR3 loop spans 15 amino acids. V lost 5 bases, J lost 10 bases, and 21 bases lay in between. CDR3 coding DNA: TGTGCCAGCAGCCCCCTGGGGGTATTGAGCTACGAGCAGTTCCCC. This sequence encodes CASSPLGVLSYEQFP.

The rearrangement links TRBV7-6 to TRBJ1-5, with D possibly TRBD1 on 5 matching bases. CDR1 is SGHVS and CDR2 is FNYEAQ in the germline V gene. Trimming took off 5 bases at V and 3 bases at J, with 8 bases between the two ends. CDR3 size: 13 residues. This CDR3 reads CASSMTDNQPQHF. The DNA of the CDR3 is TGTGCCAGCAGCATGACAGACAATCAGCCCCAGCATTTT.

Here the CDR3 reads CASSLLPLSTSGPQETQYF. Here the CDR3 DNA reads TGTGCCAGCAGTTTATTGCCCCTTTCGACTAGCGGGCCCCAAGAGACCCAGTACTTC. V is TRBV27 and J is TRBJ2-1, with 10 bases fitting TRBD2. TRBJ2-5 matches the DNA end more closely, so the J call is doubtful. Germline CDR1 and CDR2: MNHEY and SMNVEV (reference sequence). The length of the CDR3 is 19 residues.

The chain has TRBV6-1 and TRBJ2-5; weak D call: TRBD1 (5 bases). V lost 6 bases and J lost 5, with 16 bases in between. CDR1 and CDR2 from the germline V gene are MNHNS and SASEGT. This CDR3 comprises 14 residues. CDR3 loop: CASRKGRAWETQYF. CDR3 bases: TGTGCCAGCAGGAAAGGCAGGGCATGGGAGACCCAGTACTTC.

The chain links TRBV7-8 to TRBJ2-3; 14 bases map to TRBD2. Germline V lookup: CDR1 SGHVS, CDR2 FQNEAQ. After removal of 1 base from V and 4 bases from J, the junction contained 1 base not matched to a gene. The CDR3 loop spans 16 amino acids. The CDR3 reads CASSLVGLAGADTQYF. The CDR3, as DNA: TGTGCCAGCAGCTTAGTGGGACTAGCGGGAGCAGATACGCAGTATTTT.

Many counts were recorded for this clonotype. This chain links TRBV7-2 with TRBJ2-1, with 11 bases identical to TRBD2. TRBJ2-7 explains the end of the DNA better; the J call may be wrong. Germline loops: CDR1 SGHTA, CDR2 FQGNSA. The CDR3 totals 15 residues. CDR3 DNA: TGTGCCAGCAGTTCTCCGGGACTAGCGGTATACGAGCAGTACTTC. The encoded protein is CASSSPGLAVYEQYF.

This clonotype appeared a single time. This chain connects TRBV5-1 to TRBJ2-3, with 8 bases lining up with TRBD2. This CDR3 contains 16 residues. The V segment lost 4 bases and the J segment 2 bases; nucleotides outside the gene matches: 9. The germline V gene has CDR1 SGHRS and CDR2 YFSETQ. The CDR3 DNA is TGCGCCAGCAGCCCATTAGCGGGGCGTACCACAGATACGCAGTATTTT. Amino acids: CASSPLAGRTTDTQYF.

This clonotype was observed at least ten times. This rearrangement joins TRBV11-2 to TRBJ2-1; D gene ambiguous. The CDR3 extends over 14 amino acids. With 2 bases removed from V and 10 bases from J, the gap between germline ends came to 15 bases. Germline CDR1 SGHAT, CDR2 FQNNGV. The CDR3 DNA is TGTGCCAGCAGCTTAATGCCGGACGCCTACGAGCAGTTCTTC. Translation gives CASSLMPDAYEQFF.